This entry is about one T cell receptor beta chain. Its cognate antigen is unknown. Some clones are missing from TCRdb's copy, which holds only in-frame ones; the method was immunoSEQ multiplex PCR. The table includes about 180,000 clones, 85% to 90% detected once. This CDR3 has 17 amino acids. V shed 0 bases, J shed 3 bases, and the junction held 10 bases outside the gene matches. The germline CDR1 and CDR2 sequences are KGHSH and LQKENI. The data were taken from a study of T cell responses to AZD1222 COVID-19 vaccine. Study-level findings and limits: Only a handful of AZD1222 recipients were seropositive at baseline.

Material: peripheral blood, obtained 28 days after the second AZD1222 dose. The chain joins TRBV18 to TRBJ2-7; 8 bases match TRBD1. The receptor comes from an adult who received the AZD1222 COVID-19 vaccine. CDR3 nucleotides: TGTGCCAGCTCACCACCGGGACAGGCCCCAACCCTCTACGAGCAGTACTTC. Residues: CASSPPGQAPTLYEQYF.